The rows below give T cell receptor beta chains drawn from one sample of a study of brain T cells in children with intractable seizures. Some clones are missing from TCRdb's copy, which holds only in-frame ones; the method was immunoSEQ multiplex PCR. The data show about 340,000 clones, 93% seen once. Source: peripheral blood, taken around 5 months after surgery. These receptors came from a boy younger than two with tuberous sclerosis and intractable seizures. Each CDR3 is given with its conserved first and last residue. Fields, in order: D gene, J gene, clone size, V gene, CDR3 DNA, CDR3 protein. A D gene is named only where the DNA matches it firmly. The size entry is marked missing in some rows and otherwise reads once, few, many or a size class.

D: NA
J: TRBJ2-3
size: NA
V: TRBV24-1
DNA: TGTGCCACCAGTGCTTTAAGCCGGGACCCCACACTTTATGAATTGACAGATACGCAGTATTTT
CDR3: CATSALSRDPTLYELTDTQYF

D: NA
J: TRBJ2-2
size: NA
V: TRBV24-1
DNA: TGTGCCACCAGTGATTTTGGGCTGGGCAACACCGGGGAGCTGTTTTTT
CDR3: CATSDFGLGNTGELFF

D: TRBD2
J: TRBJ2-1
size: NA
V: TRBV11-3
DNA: TGTGCCAGCAGCTTAGAGGGCGGGGGAGGAAATGAGCAGTTCTTC
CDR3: CASSLEGGGGNEQFF

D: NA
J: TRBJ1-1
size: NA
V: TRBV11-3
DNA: TGTGCCAGCAGCCCCGAGGGGTACACTTTTTACACTGAAGCTTTCTTT
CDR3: CASSPEGYTFYTEAFF

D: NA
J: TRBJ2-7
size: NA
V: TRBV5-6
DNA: TGTGCCAGCAGCTTGGCATCCGGGAGCTCCTACGAGCAGTACTTC
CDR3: CASSLASGSSYEQYF

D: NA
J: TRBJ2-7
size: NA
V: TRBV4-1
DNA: TGCGCCAGCAGCCAGATAGGGGGGCCGTCCTACGAGCAGTACTTC
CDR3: CASSQIGGPSYEQYF

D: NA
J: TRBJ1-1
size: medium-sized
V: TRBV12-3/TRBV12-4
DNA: TGTGCCAGCAGTTTATGGGTTGGGACTGAAGCTTTCTTT
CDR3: CASSLWVGTEAFF

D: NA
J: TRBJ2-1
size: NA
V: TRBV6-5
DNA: TGTGCCAGCAGCCCCGAGGGGAATGAGCAGTTCTTC
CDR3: CASSPEGNEQFF

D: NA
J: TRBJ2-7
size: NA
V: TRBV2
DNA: TGTGCCAGCAGTGAGGACGGTTTCTACGAGCAGTACTTC
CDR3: CASSEDGFYEQYF

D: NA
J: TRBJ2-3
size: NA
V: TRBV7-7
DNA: TGTGCTAGCAGCTCTGACAACACAGATACGCAGTATTTT
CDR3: CASSSDNTDTQYF

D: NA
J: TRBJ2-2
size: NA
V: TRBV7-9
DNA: TGTGCCAGCAGCTTACACAGCCCGAACACCGGGGAGCTGTTTTTT
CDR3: CASSLHSPNTGELFF

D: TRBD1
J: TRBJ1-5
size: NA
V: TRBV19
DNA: TGTGCCAGTAGTACGGGACAGGGAAATCAGCCCCAGCATTTT
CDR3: CASSTGQGNQPQHF

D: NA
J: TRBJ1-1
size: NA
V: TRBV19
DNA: TGTGCCAGTAGTATTACTCCCCAGCACGCGAACACTGAAGCTTTCTTT
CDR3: CASSITPQHANTEAFF

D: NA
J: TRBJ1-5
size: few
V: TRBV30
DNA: TGTGCCTGGAACGGACATGGCAATCAGCCCCAGCATTTT
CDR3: CAWNGHGNQPQHF

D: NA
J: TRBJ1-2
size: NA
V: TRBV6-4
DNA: TGTGCCAGCAGTGACTCGGAAACCTCGCCGCACGGCGGCTACACCTTC
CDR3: CASSDSETSPHGGYTF

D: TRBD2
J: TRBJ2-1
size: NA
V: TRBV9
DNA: TGTGCCAGCAGCTTCTCCGGGACTAGCGGATACAATGAGCAGTTCTTC
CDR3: CASSFSGTSGYNEQFF

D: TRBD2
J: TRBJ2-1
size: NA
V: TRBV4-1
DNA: TGCGCCAGCAGCCAAAGTGGGCCTAGCGGCAATGAGCAGTTCTTC
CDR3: CASSQSGPSGNEQFF

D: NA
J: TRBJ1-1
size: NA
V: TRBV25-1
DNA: TGTGCCAGCAGTGATCCGCCCCCGAACACTGAAGCTTTCTTT
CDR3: CASSDPPPNTEAFF

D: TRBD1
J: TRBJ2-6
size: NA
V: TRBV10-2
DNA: TGCGCCAGCAGTACCTGGACAGGTTCAAGCTCTGGGGCCAACGTCCTGACTTTC
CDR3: CASSTWTGSSSGANVLTF

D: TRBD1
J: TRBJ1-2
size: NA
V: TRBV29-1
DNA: TGCAGCGTTGAAGTGGGACAGGGAGGATTTGGCTACACCTTC
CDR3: CSVEVGQGGFGYTF

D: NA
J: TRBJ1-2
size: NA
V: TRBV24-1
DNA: TGTGCCACCAGTGATTTGCGTTTTTCTGGCTACACCTTC
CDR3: CATSDLRFSGYTF

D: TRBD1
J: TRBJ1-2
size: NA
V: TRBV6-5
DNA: TGTGCCAGCAGCGAGAGAGGGGCAGGGGGCTTAGGCTACACCTTC
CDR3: CASSERGAGGLGYTF

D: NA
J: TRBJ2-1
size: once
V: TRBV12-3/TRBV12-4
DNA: TGTGCCAGCAGTTTAGCGGAGGGTGAGCAGTTCTTC
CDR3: CASSLAEGEQFF

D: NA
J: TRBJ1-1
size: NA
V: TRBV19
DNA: TGTGCCAGTAGCGTAGGACGGGCGAACACTGAAGCTTTCTTT
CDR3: CASSVGRANTEAFF

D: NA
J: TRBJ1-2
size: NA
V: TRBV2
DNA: TGTGCCAGCAGTGCCCTAGTAAGATCAAAAACTAACTATGGCTACACCTTC
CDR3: CASSALVRSKTNYGYTF

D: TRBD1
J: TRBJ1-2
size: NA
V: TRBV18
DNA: TGTGCCAGCTCACCGGGACAGGGGGACTATGGCTACACCTTC
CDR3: CASSPGQGDYGYTF

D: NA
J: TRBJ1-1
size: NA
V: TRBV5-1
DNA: TGCGCCAGCAGCTCGGGGCTAAACACTGAAGCTTTCTTT
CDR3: CASSSGLNTEAFF

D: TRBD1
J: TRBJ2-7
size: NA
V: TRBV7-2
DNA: TGTGCCAGCAGCTACGACAGGGGGCGCGGTTACGAGCAGTACTTC
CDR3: CASSYDRGRGYEQYF

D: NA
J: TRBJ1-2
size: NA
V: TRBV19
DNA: TGTGCCAGTAGTATTGGGAAGGATGGCTACACCTTC
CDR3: CASSIGKDGYTF

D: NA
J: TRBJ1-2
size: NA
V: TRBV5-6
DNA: TGTGCCAGCAGCTTGGTGGACAGCAACTATGGCTACACCTTC
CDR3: CASSLVDSNYGYTF

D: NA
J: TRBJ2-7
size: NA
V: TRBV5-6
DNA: TGTGCCAGCAGCTTGGATGACGGGAGCTTGAATTACGAGCAGTACTTC
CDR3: CASSLDDGSLNYEQYF

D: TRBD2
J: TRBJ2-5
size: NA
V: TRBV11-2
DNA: TGTGCCAGCATCGAAGGTGGGCTAGCGGGAGGCTTAGGAAAGACCCAGTACTTC
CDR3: CASIEGGLAGGLGKTQYF

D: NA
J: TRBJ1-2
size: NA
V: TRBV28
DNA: TGTGCCAGCAGTTCCACCGGGACTCAGGATTATGGCTACACCTTC
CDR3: CASSSTGTQDYGYTF

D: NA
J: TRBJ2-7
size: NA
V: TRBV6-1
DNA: TGTGCCAGCAGTGAAGTCGGCAGTACCTACGAGCAGTACTTC
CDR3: CASSEVGSTYEQYF

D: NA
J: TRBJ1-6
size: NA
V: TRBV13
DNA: TGTGCCAGCACCCGCGGGGCAGTGTCACCCCTCCACTTT
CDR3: CASTRGAVSPLHF

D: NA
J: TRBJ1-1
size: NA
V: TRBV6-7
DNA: TGTGCCAGCAGTTACTCGAATTCTGTTGATGTTGGGTCATCCATCACTGAAGCTTTCTTT
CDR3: CASSYSNSVDVGSSITEAFF

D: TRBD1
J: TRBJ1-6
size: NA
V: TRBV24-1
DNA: TGTGCCACCAGTGCCTTGGGCAGGGGGCGAAATTCACCCCTCCACTTT
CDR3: CATSALGRGRNSPLHF

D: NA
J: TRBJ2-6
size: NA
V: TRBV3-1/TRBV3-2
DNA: TGTGCCAGCAGCCCCCTACGAGGTGGGGCCAACGTCCTGACTTTC
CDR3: CASSPLRGGANVLTF

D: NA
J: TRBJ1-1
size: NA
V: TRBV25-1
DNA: TGTGCCAGCAGTGAACAGGTGAACGGGAACACTGAAGCTTTCTTT
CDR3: CASSEQVNGNTEAFF

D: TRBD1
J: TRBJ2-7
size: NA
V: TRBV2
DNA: TGTGCCAGCAGGACGACAGGGCGGGAGCAGTACTTC
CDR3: CASRTTGREQYF

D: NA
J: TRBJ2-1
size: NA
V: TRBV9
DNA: TGTGCCAGCAGCGGCCAGCCCAGGCCGTACAATGAGCAGTTCTTC
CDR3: CASSGQPRPYNEQFF

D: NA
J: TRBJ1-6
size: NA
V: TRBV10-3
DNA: TGTGCCATCACCGACAAAGACCAGGGTTCACCCCTCCACTTT
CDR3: CAITDKDQGSPLHF

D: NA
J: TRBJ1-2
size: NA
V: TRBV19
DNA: TGTGCCAGTACCGGGCGAGGAAGGGTTGGCTACACCTTC
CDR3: CASTGRGRVGYTF

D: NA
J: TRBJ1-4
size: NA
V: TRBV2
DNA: TGTGCCAGCAGTGGGCTCGGACAACAGGAAAAACTGTTTTTT
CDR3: CASSGLGQQEKLFF

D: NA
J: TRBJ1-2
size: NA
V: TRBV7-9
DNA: TGTGCCAGCGAGCAGGGCGCATATGGCTACACCTTC
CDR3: CASEQGAYGYTF

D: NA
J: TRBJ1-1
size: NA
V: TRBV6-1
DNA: TGTGCCAGCAGTGAATCTAGGGAGAACACTGAAGCTTTCTTT
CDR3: CASSESRENTEAFF

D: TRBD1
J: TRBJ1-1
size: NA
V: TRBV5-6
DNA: TGTGCCAGCAGCTTGCGCCCGGGACAGGGGTCGAACACTGAAGCTTTCTTT
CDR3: CASSLRPGQGSNTEAFF

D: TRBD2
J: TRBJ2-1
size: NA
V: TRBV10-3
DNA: TGTGCCATCAGTGAAGCGGGGGGTAACTACAATGAGCAGTTCTTC
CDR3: CAISEAGGNYNEQFF

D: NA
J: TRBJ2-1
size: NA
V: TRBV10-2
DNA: TGCGCCAGCAGTCGGGCATATAGGAACATTGGTGAGCAGTTCTTC
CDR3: CASSRAYRNIGEQFF

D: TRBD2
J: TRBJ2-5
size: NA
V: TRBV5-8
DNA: TGTGCCATCGGGCGGGAGGGCCGGGTTCATTTGGAGACCCAGTACTTC
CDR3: CAIGREGRVHLETQYF

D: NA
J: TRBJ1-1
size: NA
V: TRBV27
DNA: TGTGCCAGCAGTTTGACAGCTTACACTGAAGCTTTCTTT
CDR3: CASSLTAYTEAFF